This T cell receptor beta chain was captured by sequencing in a study of CD8+CD57+ T cells in acquired aplastic anemia. Trimming left V 3 bases short and J 10 bases short, with 10 bases between. Germline assignment: CDR1 SNHLY and CDR2 FYNNEI. The CDR3 is 13 amino acids. Profiling that covered TCR beta VDJ and CDR3 relied on genomic DNA as its template. TCRdb reprocessed the reads via MiXCR and lists one record per CDR3 protein. The table lists more than 250,000 distinct CDR3 sequences, approximately 86% of them singletons, with over 35% in the top ten. The sequenced patients had an expansion of CD8+CD57+ cells seen by flow cytometry.

The chain links TRBV2 to TRBJ1-6; D is uncertain. This receptor was obtained from a human donor with aplastic anemia. Sample: sorted CD4+, CD8+, or CD8+CD57+ T cells (not recorded which) from PBMCs. CDR3 bases: TGTGCCAGCAGTGACGGAACCGGATCACCCCTCCACTTT. It specifies CASSDGTGSPLHF.